This T cell receptor (beta chain) is from a study of radiotherapy plus CTLA-4 blockade in lung cancer. Overall study results and limits: Clones of tumor-derived TCRs expanded in blood after radiotherapy plus ipilimumab.

The study gave focal radiation plus ipilimumab CTLA-4 blockade to patients with chemo-refractory metastatic non-small-cell lung cancer. Germline assignment: CDR1 SGHNT and CDR2 YENEEA. The CDR3 totals 14 residues. Trimming removed 5 bases at V and 8 bases at J, with 16 bases between. As for this clone: Its specificity is not known.

The data were produced by immunoSEQ multiplex PCR, yet TCRdb's version contains in-frame clones alone and is incomplete. The sample lists roughly 85,000 clones, more than 85% occurring once. Sequencing was performed on peripheral blood, taken from a patient treated with radiotherapy plus ipilimumab. This sequence was found in a human donor with non-small cell lung cancer that progressed on radiotherapy plus ipilimumab. This chain connects TRBV11-3 to TRBJ2-1, with D tentatively TRBD2 (5 bases). CDR3 protein: CASSGGLVRYEQFF. The CDR3, as DNA: TGTGCCAGCAGCGGCGGACTCGTAAGGTATGAGCAGTTCTTC. Full variable domain (rest looked up from reference TRBV11-3 and TRBJ2-1): EAGVVQSPRYKIIEKKQPVAFWCNPISGHNTLYWYLQNLGQGPELLIRYENEEAVDDSQLPKDRFSAERLKGVDSTLKIQPAELGDSAVYLCASSGGLVRYEQFFGPGTRLTVL.